These 19 T cell receptor beta chains were sequenced from one sample in a study of cytomegalovirus exposure and HLA in healthy donors. Primers: 60 Vbeta forward and 13 Jbeta reverse. This table comes from immunoSEQ multiplex PCR, and its TCRdb copy is limited to in-frame clones, with some not included. This table has 200,000 or so clones, roughly 70% appearing once. Sequencing was carried out using PBMCs. The receptors stem from a man aged 40-49 years in good health and CMV-seropositive.

The J gene is TRBJ1-1, the V gene TRBV18, with 8 bases fitting TRBD1. The V gene's germline CDR1 is KGHSH and CDR2 LQKENI. There are 14 residues in the CDR3. V shed 3 bases, J shed 3 bases, and the junction held 3 bases outside the gene matches. Here the CDR3 DNA reads TGTGCCAGCTCACCCCCGGACAGGGACACTGAAGCTTTCTTT. Protein: CASSPPDRDTEAFF.

The chain carries TRBV7-2 and TRBJ1-4; D not resolved. This CDR3 comprises 13 residues. The V end lost 1 base, the J end lost 5 bases, and 5 bases lay between the germline ends. The germline V gene encodes CDR1 SGHTA and CDR2 FQGNSA. The CDR3 coding sequence is TGTGCCAGCAGCTTAGGAGGGAATGAAAAACTGTTTTTT. It specifies CASSLGGNEKLFF.

This clone showed up just a few times. This chain joins TRBV4-3 and TRBJ2-7; TRBD1 matches at 10 bases. The CDR3 is 19 residues long. Losses at the gene ends were 4 bases for V and 1 base for J; bases not matched to a gene: 16. CDR1 is LGHNA and CDR2 is YSLEER in the germline V gene. CDR3 bases: TGCGCCAGCAGCCTCTTCCCAGCAGTCCGGGACAGGGGTTCCTACGAGCAGTACTTC. Translation: CASSLFPAVRDRGSYEQYF.

This chain connects TRBV4-2 to TRBJ2-1, with 9 positions matching TRBD2. The CDR3 is made up of 17 amino acids. Germline trimming cut 4 bases from V and 4 bases from J; bases unmatched to any gene: 11. Germline CDR1 LGHNA, CDR2 YNFKEQ. CDR3 loop: CASSLLPRGGIYNEQFF. The CDR3 nucleotides read TGTGCCAGCAGCCTCCTCCCGCGGGGGGGCATTTACAATGAGCAGTTCTTC.

V gene TRBV2 combines with J gene TRBJ1-5; tentatively, D is TRBD1 (6 bases). V lost 5 bases to trimming and J lost 5 bases, with 13 bases between them. Germline V lookup: CDR1 SNHLY, CDR2 FYNNEI. There are 14 residues in the CDR3. The CDR3 DNA is TGTGCCAGCAGTCGTAGTGGGGGCTATCAGCCCCAGCATTTT. This encodes CASSRSGGYQPQHF.

The gene calls are TRBV5-1 and TRBJ1-1; tentative D call: TRBD1 (6 bases). This CDR3 has 15 amino acids. Trimming stripped 4 bases from V and 4 bases from J, with 17 bases between. Per germline, CDR1 SGHRS and CDR2 YFSETQ. CDR3 in amino acids: CASSAGDTPATEAFF. In DNA form, the CDR3 reads TGCGCCAGCAGCGCGGGGGACACCCCTGCCACTGAAGCTTTCTTT.

The chain has TRBV7-2 and TRBJ1-2; D is ambiguous. Germline V gives CDR1 SGHTA, CDR2 FQGNSA. The CDR3 loop spans 13 amino acids. V lost 5 bases and J lost 6, with 13 bases in between. CDR3 nucleotide sequence: TGTGCCAGCAGCCCCCGAAGTACTCATGGCTACACCTTC. This codes for CASSPRSTHGYTF.

This clone occurred a few times. The rearrangement links TRBV6-6 to TRBJ2-7; TRBD2 agrees at 7 bases. The ends lost 0 bases at V and 2 bases at J; junction bases unmatched: 7. Germline values: CDR1 MNHNY, CDR2 SVGAGI (reference sequence). The CDR3 has 16 residues. The CDR3 region has the DNA TGTGCCAGCAGTTACTCTCAGGGCGGGGGTCCCTACGAGCAGTACTTC. Its translation: CASSYSQGGGPYEQYF.

V usage is TRBV4-1 and J usage is TRBJ1-2, with D maybe TRBD1 (5 bases). Per the germline V gene, CDR1 is MGHRA and CDR2 is YSYEKL. The CDR3 contains 15 residues. Trimming left V 0 bases short and J 3 bases short, with 11 bases between. DNA for the CDR3: TGCGCCAGCAGCCAAGACAGGGCCTGGGACTATGGCTACACCTTC. The encoded protein is CASSQDRAWDYGYTF.

The chain combines TRBV5-4 with TRBJ2-1; TRBD2 matches at 14 bases. CDR3 length equals 17 residues. The V and J ends lost 4 bases and 5 bases, in that order; junction bases with no gene match: 8. Germline V lookup: CDR1 SGHNT, CDR2 YYREEE (reference sequence). CDR3 DNA sequence: TGTGCCAGCAGCCACCCGACTAGCGGGGGGGCCCACAATGAGCAGTTCTTC. Translated: CASSHPTSGGAHNEQFF.

Points on this clone: One junction end does not reproduce the germline sequence, and a read error may be involved. At the DNA level, this CDR3 is encoded by other sequences in the same sample as well. The V and J genes are TRBV4-1 and TRBJ2-3, with 10 bases fitting TRBD2. The CDR3 loop spans 18 amino acids. The germline CDR1 and CDR2 sequences are MGHRA and YSYEKL. The CDR3 region is CASSQGLAGLTSTDTQYF. CDR3 coding DNA: TGCGCCAGCAGCCAAGGACTAGCGGGTCTCACTAGCACGGATACGCAGTATTTT.

The genes are TRBV27 and TRBJ1-2, with D uncertain. CDR1 is MNHEY and CDR2 is SMNVEV in the germline V gene (reference sequence). The V and J ends lost 8 bases and 2 bases respectively, with 15 bases between them. The CDR3 contains 14 residues. The CDR3 region has the DNA TGTGCCAGCGGACCGTTGGGCGGGAACTATGGCTACACCTTC. Its translation: CASGPLGGNYGYTF.

V and J are TRBV2 and TRBJ1-5; TRBD1 is a possible D gene (5 bases). Trimming took 5 bases from V and 4 from J, leaving 15 bases between them. Germline values: CDR1 SNHLY, CDR2 FYNNEI. This CDR3 spans 15 amino acids. As DNA, the CDR3 is TGTGCCAGCAGTCCCTTGGCGGGACCTAATCAGCCCCAGCATTTT. Translated: CASSPLAGPNQPQHF.

There are a few counts of this clone. The chain links TRBV9 to TRBJ2-3; D is perhaps TRBD2 (6 bases). V lost 0 bases to trimming and J lost 3 bases, with 23 bases between them. Germline CDR1 reads SGDLS; CDR2 reads YYNGEE. The CDR3 consists of 19 residues. CDR3 residues: CASSVDASSGGGTTDTQYF. The CDR3 DNA reads as TGTGCCAGCAGCGTAGATGCTAGCTCGGGTGGGGGGACGACAGATACGCAGTATTTT.

Only a few counts were recorded for this clone. J is TRBJ2-7 and V is TRBV2, with 7 positions matching TRBD1. Germline CDR1 reads SNHLY; CDR2 reads FYNNEI. The trim removed 7 bases at V and 6 bases at J, leaving 9 bases unmatched. The CDR3 spans 13 residues. CDR3 in DNA: TGTGCCAGCACCGCAGGACAGGCGGGCGAGCAGTACTTC. It codes for CASTAGQAGEQYF. Drawing the rest from reference TRBV2 and TRBJ2-7, the complete variable domain is EPEVTQTPSHQVTQMGQEVILRCVPISNHLYFYWYRQILGQKVEFLVSFYNNEISEKSEIFDDQFSVERPDGSNFTLKIRSTKLEDSAMYFCASTAGQAGEQYFGPGTRLTVT.

This clone was seen only a few times. The gene calls are TRBV6-5 and TRBJ1-2; 11 positions match TRBD1. Germline CDR1 and CDR2: MNHEY and SVGAGI. This CDR3 comprises 14 residues. V dropped 0 bases and J dropped 7; count of bases not matched to a gene: 1. The CDR3 loop is CASSYSGTGGGYTF. CDR3 sequence (DNA): TGTGCCAGCAGTTACTCGGGGACAGGGGGTGGCTACACCTTC.

This clone was seen a few times. V gene TRBV2 combines with J gene TRBJ2-3; TRBD1 matches at 10 bases. This CDR3 has 14 residues. Germline V CDR1 and CDR2: SNHLY, FYNNEI. V shed 4 bases and J 3 bases; nucleotides not matched to a gene: 1. The CDR3 nucleotides are TGTGCCAGCAGTGCGGACAGGGGGACAGATACGCAGTATTTT. Its translation is CASSADRGTDTQYF.

The V gene is TRBV4-1, the J gene TRBJ1-1; the match to TRBD1 covers 9 bases. The CDR3 consists of 14 residues. Germline loops: CDR1 MGHRA, CDR2 YSYEKL. V was clipped by 5 bases and J by 10 bases; unmatched bases: 11. The CDR3 spells CASSAPGQGKGAFF. Here the CDR3 DNA reads TGCGCCAGCAGCGCACCGGGACAGGGAAAAGGAGCTTTCTTT.

This chain joins TRBV19 and TRBJ2-1; D perhaps matches TRBD2 (5 bases). The ends were cut back, 5 bases at V and 0 bases at J, with 8 bases in the middle. CDR1 and CDR2 (germline): LNHDA, SQIVND (reference sequence). CDR3 length: 14 amino acids. CDR3 in DNA: TGTGCCAGTAGTCTACTAGACTCCTACAATGAGCAGTTCTTC. It yields the protein CASSLLDSYNEQFF.